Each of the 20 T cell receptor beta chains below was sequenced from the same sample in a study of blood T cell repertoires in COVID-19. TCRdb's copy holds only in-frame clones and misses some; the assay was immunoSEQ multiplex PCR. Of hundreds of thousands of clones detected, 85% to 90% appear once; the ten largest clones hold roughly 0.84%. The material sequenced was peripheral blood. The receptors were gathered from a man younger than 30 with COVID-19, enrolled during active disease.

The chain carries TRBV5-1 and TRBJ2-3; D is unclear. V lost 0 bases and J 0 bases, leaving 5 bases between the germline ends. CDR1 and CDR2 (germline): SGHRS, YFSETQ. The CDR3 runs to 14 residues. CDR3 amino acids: CASSLASSTDTQYF. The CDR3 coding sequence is TGCGCCAGCAGCTTGGCGAGTAGCACAGATACGCAGTATTTT. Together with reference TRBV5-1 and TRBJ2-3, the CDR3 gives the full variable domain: KAGVTQTPRYLIKTRGQQVTLSCSPISGHRSVSWYQQTPGQGLQFLFEYFSETQRNKGNFPGRFSGRQFSNSRSEMNVSTLELGDSALYLCASSLASSTDTQYFGPGTRLTVL.

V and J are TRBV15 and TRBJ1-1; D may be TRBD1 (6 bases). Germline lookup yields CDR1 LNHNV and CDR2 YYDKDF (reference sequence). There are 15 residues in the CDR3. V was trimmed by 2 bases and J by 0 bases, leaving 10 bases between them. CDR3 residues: CATSRTDSLNTEAFF. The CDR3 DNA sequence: TGTGCCACCAGCAGAACGGACAGTTTGAACACTGAAGCTTTCTTT.

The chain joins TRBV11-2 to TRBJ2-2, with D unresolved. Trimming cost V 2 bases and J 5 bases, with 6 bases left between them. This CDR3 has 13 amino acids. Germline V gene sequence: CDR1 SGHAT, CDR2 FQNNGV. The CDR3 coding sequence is TGTGCCAGCAGCTTAATCGGGACCGGGGAGCTGTTTTTT. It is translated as CASSLIGTGELFF.

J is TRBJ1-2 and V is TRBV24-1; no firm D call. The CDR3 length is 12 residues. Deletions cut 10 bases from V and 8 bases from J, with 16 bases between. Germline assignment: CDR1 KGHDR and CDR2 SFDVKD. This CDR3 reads CATEGSRGGYTF. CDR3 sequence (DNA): TGTGCCACGGAAGGAAGCCGCGGCGGCTACACCTTC.

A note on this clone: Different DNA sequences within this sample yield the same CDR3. CDR3 nucleotides: TGTGCCAGCAGCCCACAGGGGGCGAGTGGAAACACCATATATTTT. Encoded protein: CASSPQGASGNTIYF. The V and J genes are TRBV7-9 and TRBJ1-3, with 9 bases identical to TRBD1. V dropped 5 bases and J dropped 3; count of bases not matched to a gene: 5. The germline gives CDR1 SEHNR, CDR2 FQNEAQ (reference sequence). The CDR3 runs 15 residues.

The DNA for the CDR3 is TGTGCCAGCAGCTTAGATTCCCAGCGGGCTTACAATGAGCAGTTCTTC. Its translation: CASSLDSQRAYNEQFF. The chain employs TRBV11-3 and TRBJ2-1; D is perhaps TRBD2 (6 bases). The germline V gene has CDR1 SGHNT and CDR2 YENEEA. Trimming removed 0 bases from V and 4 bases from J, with 13 bases in between. There are 16 residues in the CDR3.

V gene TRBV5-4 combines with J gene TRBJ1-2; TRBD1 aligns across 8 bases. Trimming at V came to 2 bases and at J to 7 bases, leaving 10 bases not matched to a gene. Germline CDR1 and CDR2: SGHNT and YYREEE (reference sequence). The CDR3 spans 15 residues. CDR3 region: CASSFRDRTLSGYTF. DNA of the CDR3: TGTGCCAGCAGCTTCCGGGACAGGACTTTGAGTGGCTACACCTTC.

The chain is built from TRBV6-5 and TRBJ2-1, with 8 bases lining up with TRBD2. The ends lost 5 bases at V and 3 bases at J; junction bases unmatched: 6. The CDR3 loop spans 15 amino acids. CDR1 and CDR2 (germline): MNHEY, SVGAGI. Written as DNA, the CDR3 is TGTGCCAGCAGTCCCACTAGCGGATACTACAATGAGCAGTTCTTC. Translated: CASSPTSGYYNEQFF.

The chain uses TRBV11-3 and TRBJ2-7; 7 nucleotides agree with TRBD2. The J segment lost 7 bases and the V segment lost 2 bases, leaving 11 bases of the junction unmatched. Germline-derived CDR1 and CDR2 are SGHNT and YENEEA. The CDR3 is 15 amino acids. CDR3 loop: CASSLYVGGSGEQYF. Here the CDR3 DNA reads TGTGCCAGCAGCTTATACGTTGGCGGGAGCGGGGAGCAGTACTTC.

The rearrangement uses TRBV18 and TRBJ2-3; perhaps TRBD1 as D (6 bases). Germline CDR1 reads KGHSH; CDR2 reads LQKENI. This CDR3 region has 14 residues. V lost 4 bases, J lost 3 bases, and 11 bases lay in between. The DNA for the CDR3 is TGTGCCAGCTCACGACCCCAGGGGACAGATACGCAGTATTTT. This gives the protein CASSRPQGTDTQYF.

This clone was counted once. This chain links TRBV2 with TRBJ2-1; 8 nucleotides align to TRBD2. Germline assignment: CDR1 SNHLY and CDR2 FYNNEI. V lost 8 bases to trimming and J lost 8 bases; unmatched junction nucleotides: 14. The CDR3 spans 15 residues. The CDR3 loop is CASADSGGLRDEQFF. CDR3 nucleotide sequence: TGTGCCAGCGCTGACTCGGGGGGGTTAAGGGATGAGCAGTTCTTC.

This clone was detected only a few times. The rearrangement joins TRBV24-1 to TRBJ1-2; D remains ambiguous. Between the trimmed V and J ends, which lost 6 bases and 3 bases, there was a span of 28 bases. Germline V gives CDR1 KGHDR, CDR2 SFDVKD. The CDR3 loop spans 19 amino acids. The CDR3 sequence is CATSTPQAVRVHRHYGYTF. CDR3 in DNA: TGTGCCACCAGTACTCCTCAAGCGGTGAGAGTCCATCGGCACTATGGCTACACCTTC.

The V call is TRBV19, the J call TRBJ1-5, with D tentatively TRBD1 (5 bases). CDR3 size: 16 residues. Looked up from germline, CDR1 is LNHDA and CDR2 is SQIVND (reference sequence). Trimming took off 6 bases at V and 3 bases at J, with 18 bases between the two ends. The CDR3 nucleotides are TGTGCCAGTAGCCCCCGATTGGGGGGACCCAATCAGCCCCAGCATTTT. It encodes CASSPRLGGPNQPQHF.

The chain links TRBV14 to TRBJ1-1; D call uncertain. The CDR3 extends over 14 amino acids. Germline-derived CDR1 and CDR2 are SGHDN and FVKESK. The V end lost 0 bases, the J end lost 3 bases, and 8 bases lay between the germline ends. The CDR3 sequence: CASSQDYTYTEAFF. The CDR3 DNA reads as TGTGCCAGCAGCCAAGATTACACCTACACTGAAGCTTTCTTT.

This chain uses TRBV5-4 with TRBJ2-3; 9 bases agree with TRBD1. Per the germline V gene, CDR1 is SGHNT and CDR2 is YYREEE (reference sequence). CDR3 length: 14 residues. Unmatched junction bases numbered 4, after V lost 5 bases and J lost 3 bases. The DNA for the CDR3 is TGTGCCAGCAGAAGGGACAGGGTAACAGATACGCAGTATTTT. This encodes CASRRDRVTDTQYF.

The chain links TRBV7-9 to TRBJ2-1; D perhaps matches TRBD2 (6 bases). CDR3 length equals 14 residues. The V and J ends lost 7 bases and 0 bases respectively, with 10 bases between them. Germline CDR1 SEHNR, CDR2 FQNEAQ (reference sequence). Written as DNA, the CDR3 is TGTGCCAGCACCGCTAGCGCCTCCTACAATGAGCAGTTCTTC. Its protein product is CASTASASYNEQFF.

The CDR3 DNA follows: TGTGCCAGCAGTGACACACAGGGATCTGGTCAGCCCCAGCATTTT. This translates into CASSDTQGSGQPQHF. The genes are TRBV6-4 and TRBJ1-5, with D tentatively TRBD1 (6 bases). V was pared by 2 bases and J by 6 bases, with 14 bases between. Per the germline V gene, CDR1 is MRHNA and CDR2 is SNTAGT. The CDR3 totals 15 residues.

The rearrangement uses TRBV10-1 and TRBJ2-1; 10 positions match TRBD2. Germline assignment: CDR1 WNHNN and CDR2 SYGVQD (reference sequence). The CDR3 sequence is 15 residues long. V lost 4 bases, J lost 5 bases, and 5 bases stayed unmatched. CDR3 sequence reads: CASSGASGRDNEQFF. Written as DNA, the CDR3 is TGCGCCAGCAGTGGAGCTAGCGGGAGAGACAATGAGCAGTTCTTC.

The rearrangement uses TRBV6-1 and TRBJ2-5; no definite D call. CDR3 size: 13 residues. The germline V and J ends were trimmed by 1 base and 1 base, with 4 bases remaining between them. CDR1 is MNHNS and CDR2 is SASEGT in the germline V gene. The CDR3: CASSEDTQETQYF. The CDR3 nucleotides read TGTGCCAGCAGTGAAGACACCCAAGAGACCCAGTACTTC.

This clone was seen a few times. In DNA, the CDR3 is TGTGCCAGCAGTCCTGTTATTAACACCGGGGAGCTGTTTTTT. The encoded protein is CASSPVINTGELFF. V and J are TRBV11-2 and TRBJ2-2; no clear D gene. CDR1 and CDR2 (germline): SGHAT, FQNNGV. The length of the CDR3 is 14 residues. Trimming stripped 6 bases from V and 2 bases from J, with 10 bases between.